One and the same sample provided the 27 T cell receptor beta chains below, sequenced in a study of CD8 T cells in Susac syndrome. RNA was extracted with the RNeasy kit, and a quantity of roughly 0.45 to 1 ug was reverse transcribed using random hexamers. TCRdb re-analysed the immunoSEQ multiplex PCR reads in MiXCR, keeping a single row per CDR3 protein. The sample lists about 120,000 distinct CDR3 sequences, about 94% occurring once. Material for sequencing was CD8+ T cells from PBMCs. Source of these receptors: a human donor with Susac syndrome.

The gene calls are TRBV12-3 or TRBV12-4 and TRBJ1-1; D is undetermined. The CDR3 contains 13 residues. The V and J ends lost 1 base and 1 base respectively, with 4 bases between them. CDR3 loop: CASSLGQNTEAFF. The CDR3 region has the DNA TGTGCCAGCAGTTTAGGACAGAACACTGAAGCTTTCTTT.

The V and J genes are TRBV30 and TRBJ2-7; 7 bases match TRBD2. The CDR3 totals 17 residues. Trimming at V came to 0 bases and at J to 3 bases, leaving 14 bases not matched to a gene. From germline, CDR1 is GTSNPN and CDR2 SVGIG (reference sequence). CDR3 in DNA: TGTGCCTGGAGTGTACCCCCGGGGGGAAGGACGTTCTACGAGCAGTACTTC. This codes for CAWSVPPGGRTFYEQYF. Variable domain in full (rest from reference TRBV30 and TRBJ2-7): SQTIHQWPATLVQPVGSPLSLECTVEGTSNPNLYWYRQAAGRGLQLLFYSVGIGQISSEVPQNLSASRPQDRQFILSSKKLLLSDSGFYLCAWSVPPGGRTFYEQYFGPGTRLTVT.

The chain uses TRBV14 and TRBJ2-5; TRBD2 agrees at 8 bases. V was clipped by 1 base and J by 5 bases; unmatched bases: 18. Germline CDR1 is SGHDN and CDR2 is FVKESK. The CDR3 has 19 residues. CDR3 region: CASSQAPSYVAGWKETQYF. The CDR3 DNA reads TGTGCCAGCAGCCAAGCTCCGTCCTATGTAGCGGGATGGAAGGAGACCCAGTACTTC.

The DNA of the CDR3 is TGCAGTGCTAGAGAGGGGGACAGGACCGAGACCCAGTACTTC. Amino acid sequence: CSAREGDRTETQYF. V and J are TRBV20-1 and TRBJ2-5, with 8 bases identical to TRBD1. Germline assignment: CDR1 DFQATT and CDR2 SNEGSKA (reference sequence). The CDR3 sequence is 14 residues long. V dropped 0 bases and J dropped 5; count of bases not matched to a gene: 5.

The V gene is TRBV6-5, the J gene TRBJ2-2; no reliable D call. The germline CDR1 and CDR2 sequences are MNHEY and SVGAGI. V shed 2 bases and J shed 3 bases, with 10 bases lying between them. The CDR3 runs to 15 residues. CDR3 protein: CASSYRPMDTGELFF. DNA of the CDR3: TGTGCCAGCAGTTACCGACCGATGGACACCGGGGAGCTGTTTTTT.

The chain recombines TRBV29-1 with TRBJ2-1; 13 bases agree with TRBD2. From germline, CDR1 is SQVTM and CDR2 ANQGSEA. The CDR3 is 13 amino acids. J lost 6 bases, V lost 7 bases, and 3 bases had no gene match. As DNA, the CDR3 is TGCAGCGGGACTAGCGGGAGTGGCAATGAGCAGTTCTTC. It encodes CSGTSGSGNEQFF.

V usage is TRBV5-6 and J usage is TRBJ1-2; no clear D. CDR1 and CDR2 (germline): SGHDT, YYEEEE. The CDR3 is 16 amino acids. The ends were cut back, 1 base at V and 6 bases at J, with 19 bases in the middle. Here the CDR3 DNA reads TGTGCCAGCAGCTTGAGGAGGGCCAACTGGGTAGATGGCTACACCTTC. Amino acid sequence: CASSLRRANWVDGYTF.

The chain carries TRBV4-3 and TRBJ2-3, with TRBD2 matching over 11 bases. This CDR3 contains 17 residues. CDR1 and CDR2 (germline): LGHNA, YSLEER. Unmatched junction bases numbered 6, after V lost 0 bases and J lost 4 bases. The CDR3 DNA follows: TGCGCCAGCAGCCAAGACCCACTAGCGGGAGAAGCAGATACGCAGTATTTT. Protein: CASSQDPLAGEADTQYF.

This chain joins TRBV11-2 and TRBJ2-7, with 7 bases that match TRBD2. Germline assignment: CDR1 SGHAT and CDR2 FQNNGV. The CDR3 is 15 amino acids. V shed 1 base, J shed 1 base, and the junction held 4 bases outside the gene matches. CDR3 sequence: CASSLVGGGSYEQYF. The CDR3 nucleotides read TGTGCCAGCAGCTTAGTGGGCGGGGGATCCTACGAGCAGTACTTC.

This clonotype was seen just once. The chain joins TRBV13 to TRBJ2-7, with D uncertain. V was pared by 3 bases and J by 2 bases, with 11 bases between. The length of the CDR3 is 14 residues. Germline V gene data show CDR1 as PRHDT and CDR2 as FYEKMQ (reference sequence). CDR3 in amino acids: CASSFSGSTYEQYF. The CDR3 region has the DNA TGTGCCAGCAGCTTCTCGGGCTCCACCTACGAGCAGTACTTC. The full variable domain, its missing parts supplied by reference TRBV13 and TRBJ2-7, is AAGVIQSPRHLIKEKRETATLKCYPIPRHDTVYWYQQGPGQDPQFLISFYEKMQSDKGSIPDRFSAQQFSDYHSELNMSSLELGDSALYFCASSFSGSTYEQYFGPGTRLTVT.

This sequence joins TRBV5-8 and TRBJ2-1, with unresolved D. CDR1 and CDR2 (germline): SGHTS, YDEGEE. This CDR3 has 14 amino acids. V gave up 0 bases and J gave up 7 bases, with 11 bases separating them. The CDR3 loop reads CASSLDLGVNEQFF. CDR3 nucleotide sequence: TGTGCCAGCAGCTTGGATCTGGGTGTGAATGAGCAGTTCTTC.

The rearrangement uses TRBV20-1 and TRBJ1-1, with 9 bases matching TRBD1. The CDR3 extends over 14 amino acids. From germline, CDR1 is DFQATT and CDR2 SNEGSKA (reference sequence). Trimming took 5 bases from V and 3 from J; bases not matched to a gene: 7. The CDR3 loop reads CSARTGGAYTEAFF. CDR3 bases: TGCAGTGCTCGAACAGGGGGCGCGTACACTGAAGCTTTCTTT.

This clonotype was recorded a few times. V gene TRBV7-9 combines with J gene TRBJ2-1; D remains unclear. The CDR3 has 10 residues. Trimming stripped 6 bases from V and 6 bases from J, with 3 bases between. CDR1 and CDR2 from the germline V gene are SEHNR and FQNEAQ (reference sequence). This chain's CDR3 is CASSFNEQFF. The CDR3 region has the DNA TGTGCCAGCAGTTTCAATGAGCAGTTCTTC.

The CDR3 spells CSATLQGVYNEQFF. CDR3 nucleotide sequence: TGCAGTGCTACCTTACAGGGGGTGTACAATGAGCAGTTCTTC. V gene TRBV20-1 combines with J gene TRBJ2-1; 8 positions agree with TRBD1. Germline-derived CDR1 and CDR2 are DFQATT and SNEGSKA (reference sequence). The junction had 6 bases not matched to a gene; V was cut back by 4 bases and J by 4 bases. The CDR3 totals 14 residues.

The CDR3 loop reads CASRQLLSNEQFF. CDR3 DNA sequence: TGTGCCAGCAGGCAACTCCTATCCAATGAGCAGTTCTTC. V and J are TRBV28 and TRBJ2-1, with D hard to call. Germline CDR1 is MDHEN and CDR2 is SYDVKM. This CDR3 is 13 amino acids long. V gave up 6 bases and J gave up 6 bases, with 12 bases separating them.

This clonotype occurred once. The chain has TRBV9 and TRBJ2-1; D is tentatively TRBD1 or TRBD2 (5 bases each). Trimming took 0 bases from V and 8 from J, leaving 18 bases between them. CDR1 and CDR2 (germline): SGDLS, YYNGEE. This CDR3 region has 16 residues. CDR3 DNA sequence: TGTGCCAGCAGCGTAGAACGGGGCCCCCTTGCCGATGAGCAGTTCTTC. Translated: CASSVERGPLADEQFF. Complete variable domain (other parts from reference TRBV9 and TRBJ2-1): DSGVTQTPKHLITATGQRVTLRCSPRSGDLSVYWYQQSLDQGLQFLIQYYNGEERAKGNILERFSAQQFPDLHSELNLSSLELGDSALYFCASSVERGPLADEQFFGPGTRLTVL.

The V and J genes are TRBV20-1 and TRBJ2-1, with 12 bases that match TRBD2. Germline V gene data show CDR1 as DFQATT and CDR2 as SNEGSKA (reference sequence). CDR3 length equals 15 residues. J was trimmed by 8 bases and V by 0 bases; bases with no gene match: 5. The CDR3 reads CSARELAGGRDEQFF. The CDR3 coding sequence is TGCAGTGCTAGAGAACTAGCGGGAGGAAGGGATGAGCAGTTCTTC.

This chain's CDR3 is CASSLKGTNTGELFF. CDR3 bases: TGTGCCAGCAGCCTGAAGGGGACGAACACCGGGGAGCTGTTTTTT. The chain uses TRBV7-9 and TRBJ2-2; D may be TRBD1 (5 bases). The germline gives CDR1 SEHNR, CDR2 FQNEAQ (reference sequence). This CDR3 spans 15 amino acids. V lost 5 bases and J 0 bases, leaving 10 bases between the germline ends.

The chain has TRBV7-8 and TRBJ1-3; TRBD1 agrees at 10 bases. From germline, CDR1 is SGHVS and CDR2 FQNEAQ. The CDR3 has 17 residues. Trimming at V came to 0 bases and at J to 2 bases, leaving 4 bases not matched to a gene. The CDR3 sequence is CASSLARDRGTGNTIYF. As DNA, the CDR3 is TGTGCCAGCAGCTTAGCTCGGGACAGGGGAACTGGAAACACCATATATTTT.

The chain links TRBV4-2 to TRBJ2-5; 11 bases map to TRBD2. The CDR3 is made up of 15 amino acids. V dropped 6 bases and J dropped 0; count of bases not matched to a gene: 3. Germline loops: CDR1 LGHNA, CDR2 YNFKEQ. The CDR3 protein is CASRVGLADQETQYF. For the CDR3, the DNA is TGTGCCAGCAGGGTGGGACTAGCGGACCAAGAGACCCAGTACTTC.

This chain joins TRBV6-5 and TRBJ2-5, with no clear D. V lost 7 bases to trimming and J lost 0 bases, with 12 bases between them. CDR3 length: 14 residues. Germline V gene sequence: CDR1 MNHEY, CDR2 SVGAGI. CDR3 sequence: CASTKFPDQETQYF. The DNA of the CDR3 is TGTGCCAGCACGAAGTTCCCCGACCAAGAGACCCAGTACTTC.

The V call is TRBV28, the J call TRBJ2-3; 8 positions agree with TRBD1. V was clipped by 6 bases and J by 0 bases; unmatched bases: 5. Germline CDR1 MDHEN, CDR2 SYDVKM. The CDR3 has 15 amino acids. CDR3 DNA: TGTGCCAGCAGGAAACAGGGGGATAGCACAGATACGCAGTATTTT. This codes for CASRKQGDSTDTQYF.

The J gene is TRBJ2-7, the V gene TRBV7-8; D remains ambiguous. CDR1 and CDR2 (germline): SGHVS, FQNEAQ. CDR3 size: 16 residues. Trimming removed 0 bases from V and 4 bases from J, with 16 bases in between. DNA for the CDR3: TGTGCCAGCAGCTTAGCCCGGCCCCCCGTGACTTACGAGCAGTACTTC. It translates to CASSLARPPVTYEQYF.

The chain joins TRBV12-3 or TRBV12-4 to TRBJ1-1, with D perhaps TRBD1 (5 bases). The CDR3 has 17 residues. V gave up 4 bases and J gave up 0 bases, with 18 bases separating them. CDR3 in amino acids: CASSSGGFGLLNTEAFF. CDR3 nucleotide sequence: TGTGCCAGCAGTTCCGGGGGATTTGGGCTACTGAACACTGAAGCTTTCTTT.

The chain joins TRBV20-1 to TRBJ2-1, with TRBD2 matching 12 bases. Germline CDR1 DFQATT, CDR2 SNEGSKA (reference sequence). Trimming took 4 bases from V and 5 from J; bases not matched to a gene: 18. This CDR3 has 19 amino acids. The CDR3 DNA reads TGCAGTGCTATTCAACCGGGACTAGCGGGTCTCCCCCCTGACAATGAGCAGTTCTTC. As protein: CSAIQPGLAGLPPDNEQFF.

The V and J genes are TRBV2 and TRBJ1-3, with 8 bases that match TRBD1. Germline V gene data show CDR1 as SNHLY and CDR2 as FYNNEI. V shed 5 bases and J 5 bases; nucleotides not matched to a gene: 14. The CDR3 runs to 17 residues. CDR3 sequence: CASSPKGTGLTRNTIYF. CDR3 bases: TGTGCCAGCAGTCCGAAGGGGACAGGCCTTACCCGAAACACCATATATTTT. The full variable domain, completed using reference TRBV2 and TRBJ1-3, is EPEVTQTPSHQVTQMGQEVILRCVPISNHLYFYWYRQILGQKVEFLVSFYNNEISEKSEIFDDQFSVERPDGSNFTLKIRSTKLEDSAMYFCASSPKGTGLTRNTIYFGEGSWLTVV.

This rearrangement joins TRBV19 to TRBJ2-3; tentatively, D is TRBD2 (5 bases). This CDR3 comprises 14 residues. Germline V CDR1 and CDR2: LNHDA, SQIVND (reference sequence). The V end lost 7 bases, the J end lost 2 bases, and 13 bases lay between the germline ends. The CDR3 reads CASKGGSDTDTQYF. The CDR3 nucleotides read TGTGCCAGTAAGGGTGGGAGTGACACAGATACGCAGTATTTT.